These 28 T cell receptor beta chains originate from one sample sequenced in a study of blood T cells in healthy people across ages. For the second PCR, which ran for about 6 to 11 cycles, a sample-barcoded 5' primer and a J-beta primer mix were used. A single record per CDR3 protein comes from TCRdb applying MiXCR to the 5' RACE reads. Of 700,000 to 850,000 distinct CDR3 sequences listed, about 36% are singletons. The sequenced sample was blood. The receptors come from a young man in good health.

This clonotype is a singleton in its sample. V and J are TRBV20-1 and TRBJ2-5, with D possibly matching TRBD2 (7 bases). The CDR3 length is 15 residues. Germline V gene lookup returns CDR1 DFQATT and CDR2 SNEGSKA (reference sequence). The V gene lost 0 bases and the J gene lost 1 base, with 12 bases spanning the gap. CDR3 sequence reads: CSARDGRGSQETQYF. CDR3 nucleotide sequence: TGCAGTGCTAGAGATGGGAGGGGGTCCCAAGAGACCCAGTACTTC.

The chain employs TRBV28 and TRBJ2-5; a weak D match, TRBD1 (5 bases). This CDR3 has 15 residues. CDR1 is MDHEN, CDR2 SYDVKM, per germline. V shed 2 bases and J shed 4 bases, with 14 bases lying between them. CDR3 nucleotides: TGTGCCAGCAGTTTAGGACGGGCAGGGCTAGAGACCCAGTACTTC. Translation gives CASSLGRAGLETQYF.

The chain recombines TRBV12-5 with TRBJ1-2, with D possibly TRBD1 on 5 matching bases. CDR1 and CDR2 from the germline V gene are LGHNT and FRNRAP. The CDR3 is 12 residues long. V shed 2 bases and J shed 8 bases, with 9 bases lying between them. The CDR3 bases are TGTGCTAGTGGTTTGTGGGGGTGCGGCTACACCTTC. Translated, it gives CASGLWGCGYTF.

This clonotype was picked up a small number of times. This rearrangement joins TRBV12-5 to TRBJ1-1; possible D gene TRBD1, 5 bases. Germline CDR1 LGHNT, CDR2 FRNRAP. Trimming shortened V by 5 bases and J by 4 bases, and 8 bases separated the two germline ends. This CDR3 region has 12 residues. The CDR3 DNA reads TGTGCTAGTGGTCGGGGGGGCACTGAAGCTTTCTTT. Amino acid sequence: CASGRGGTEAFF.

This clonotype appeared once. The chain joins TRBV25-1 to TRBJ2-5; D is ambiguous. The CDR3 has 16 residues. Germline V gene lookup returns CDR1 MGHDK and CDR2 SYGVNS. V was pared by 1 base and J by 2 bases, with 14 bases between. The CDR3 here is CASSEFGYREQETQYF. The CDR3 bases are TGTGCCAGCAGTGAATTCGGTTACAGAGAACAAGAGACCCAGTACTTC.

This clonotype turned up a few times. The chain carries TRBV27 and TRBJ1-5; D gene unclear. Germline V gives CDR1 MNHEY, CDR2 SMNVEV (reference sequence). CDR3 size: 17 residues. V was cut by 1 base and J by 0 bases, with 13 bases left in between. The CDR3 nucleotides are TGTGCCAGCAGTTTATTTGGCCAGTATAATAGCAATCAGCCCCAGCATTTT. It is translated as CASSLFGQYNSNQPQHF.

Concerning this clonotype: Sequence at one end of the junction differs from germline and may be a read error. The V gene is TRBV10-3, the J gene TRBJ2-1; 11 bases align to TRBD2. Germline CDR1 ENHRY, CDR2 SYGVKD. CDR3 length: 17 amino acids. Here the CDR3 reads CAISGGGTSGAYNEQVF. CDR3 DNA: TGTGCCATCAGTGGGGGGGGGACTAGCGGAGCCTACAATGAGCAGGTCTTC.

The chain has TRBV4-2 and TRBJ2-5, with 7 positions matching TRBD2. The V segment lost 7 bases and the J segment 5 bases; nucleotides outside the gene matches: 13. The CDR3 loop spans 15 amino acids. Germline V lookup: CDR1 LGHNA, CDR2 YNFKEQ. DNA for the CDR3: TGTGCCAGCACCTCACCGGGACTATCTGGGGAGACCCAGTACTTC. Protein product: CASTSPGLSGETQYF.

The chain is built from TRBV9 and TRBJ1-6; D may be TRBD1 (6 bases). CDR1 SGDLS and CDR2 YYNGEE come from the germline V gene. This CDR3 has 15 residues. Between the trimmed V and J ends, which lost 4 bases and 7 bases, there was a span of 15 bases. The CDR3 loop reads CASSRAGARNSPLHF. The CDR3 nucleotides are TGTGCCAGCAGCAGGGCAGGGGCGCGGAATTCACCCCTCCACTTT.

As for this clonotype: One junction end disagrees with the germline gene, perhaps due to a read error. The V call is TRBV20-1, the J call TRBJ1-5; 10 positions match TRBD1. The CDR3 contains 16 residues. Germline-derived CDR1 and CDR2 are DFQATT and SNEGSKA (reference sequence). DNA of the CDR3: TGCAATGCTACCCGGGGGACAGGGGTAGACGGTCAGCCCCAGCATTTT. Translated, it gives CNATRGTGVDGQPQHF.

The J gene is TRBJ2-5, the V gene TRBV4-2; the D gene is possibly TRBD2 (5 bases). CDR1 and CDR2 (germline): LGHNA, YNFKEQ. Trimming removed 4 bases from V and 1 base from J, with 13 bases in between. This CDR3 region has 15 residues. The CDR3: CASSPHMGSQETQYF. DNA of the CDR3: TGTGCCAGCAGCCCACACATGGGGAGCCAAGAGACCCAGTACTTC.

This clonotype was seen repeatedly, ten times or more. V gene TRBV20-1 combines with J gene TRBJ2-3; no clear D gene. Germline CDR1 and CDR2: DFQATT and SNEGSKA (reference sequence). V lost 4 bases and J lost 0, with 11 bases in between. The CDR3 spans 14 residues. CDR3 in amino acids: CSAKILGSTDTQYF. The CDR3 DNA reads as TGCAGTGCTAAGATATTGGGTAGCACAGATACGCAGTATTTT.

Regarding this clonotype: A much more abundant neighbour one base away suggests this may be a read error. The V and J genes are TRBV10-3 and TRBJ2-5; TRBD1 matches 8 bases. The CDR3 covers 16 residues. Germline loops: CDR1 ENHRY, CDR2 SYGVKD. The CDR3 protein is CAIGEGPTGDRETQYF. As DNA, the CDR3 is TGTGCCATCGGTGAAGGGCCGACAGGGGATAGAGAGACCCAGTACTTC.

V usage is TRBV6-5 and J usage is TRBJ1-1, with TRBD1 matching 9 bases. The V segment lost 2 bases and the J segment 4 bases; nucleotides outside the gene matches: 2. Germline V gene lookup returns CDR1 MNHEY and CDR2 SVGAGI. CDR3 size: 14 residues. CDR3 sequence (DNA): TGTGCCAGCAGTTACCCGGGACAGGGCACTGAAGCTTTCTTT. Amino acid sequence: CASSYPGQGTEAFF.

There are a few counts of this clonotype. The genes are TRBV6-5 and TRBJ1-6; unclear D gene. The V end was cut by 4 bases, the J end by 7 bases, with 14 bases between. The length of the CDR3 is 15 residues. Germline CDR1 and CDR2: MNHEY and SVGAGI. The CDR3 DNA sequence: TGTGCCAGCAGTTCCGAATTTTCCATCAATTCACCCCTCCACTTT. Amino acid sequence: CASSSEFSINSPLHF.

With regard to this clonotype: A much more abundant neighbour one base away suggests this may be a read error. The chain is built from TRBV5-5 and TRBJ2-3; no clear D gene. Germline lookup yields CDR1 SGHKS and CDR2 YYEKEE (reference sequence). This CDR3 is 15 amino acids long. The V end lost 0 bases, the J end lost 0 bases, and 8 bases lay between the germline ends. The CDR3 DNA is TGTGCCAGCAGCTTGGATGCCACTAGCACAGATACGCAGTATTTT. Its protein product is CASSLDATSTDTQYF.

This clonotype was detected many times. The chain recombines TRBV20-1 with TRBJ2-7; maybe TRBD2 (6 bases). Trimming took 3 bases from V and 0 from J, leaving 15 bases between them. Germline lookup yields CDR1 DFQATT and CDR2 SNEGSKA (reference sequence). This CDR3 is built from 15 residues. The CDR3 protein is CSASPPDGSSYEQYF. CDR3 DNA sequence: TGCAGTGCTAGTCCTCCAGACGGGAGCTCCTACGAGCAGTACTTC.

The chain joins TRBV7-9 to TRBJ1-1; no reliable D call. CDR3 length: 14 residues. V lost 5 bases and J 1 base, leaving 11 bases between the germline ends. Germline CDR1 and CDR2: SEHNR and FQNEAQ (reference sequence). The CDR3 DNA follows: TGTGCCAGCAGCCCGAGGGTCGAGAACACTGAAGCTTTCTTT. Translation gives CASSPRVENTEAFF.

In its sample, this clonotype was seen a few times. V is TRBV6-2 or TRBV6-3 and J is TRBJ2-3, with D uncertain. V was clipped by 0 bases and J by 5 bases, with 6 bases between them. The CDR3 runs 13 residues. Germline V CDR1 and CDR2: MNHEY, SVGEGT. The CDR3 region is CASSYSFLDTQYF. CDR3 bases: TGTGCCAGCAGTTACTCGTTTTTAGATACGCAGTATTTT.

This CDR3 is CASSAWGATNERPFF. The CDR3 nucleotides read TGCGCCAGCAGCGCGTGGGGGGCAACTAATGAAAGACCGTTTTTT. The V gene is TRBV5-1, the J gene TRBJ1-4, with D possibly TRBD1 on 6 matching bases. The germline CDR1 and CDR2 sequences are SGHRS and YFSETQ. The CDR3 is 15 residues long. The V and J ends lost 4 bases and 16 bases respectively, with 26 bases between them.

The chain couples TRBV12-3 or TRBV12-4 to TRBJ2-7, with 11 nucleotides matching TRBD2. CDR3 length: 15 residues. Trimming took 8 bases from V and 7 from J; bases not matched to a gene: 13. For the CDR3, the DNA is TGTGCCAGCGTCCCTGAGGGACTAGCGGCCAATGAGCAGTACTTC. This sequence encodes CASVPEGLAANEQYF.

A single count supports this clonotype. Germline and junction disagree at one end, which may indicate a read error. The genes are TRBV12-3 or TRBV12-4 and TRBJ2-6; 9 bases are a match to TRBD1. The length of the CDR3 is 23 residues. The CDR3 DNA is TGTGCCAGCAATTTAGAGACCCAAACAGGGGGCCACCTTAACTTGGGTGGGGCCAACGTCCTGACTTTC. This sequence encodes CASNLETQTGGHLNLGGANVLTF.

This chain links TRBV29-1 with TRBJ1-4, with 10 bases that match TRBD1. This CDR3 region has 15 residues. After removal of 5 bases from V and 8 bases from J, the junction contained 11 bases not matched to a gene. Germline CDR1 SQVTM, CDR2 ANQGSEA. CDR3 DNA sequence: TGCAGCGTTCCCAACCCCGACAGGGGGCTCGAAAAACTGTTTTTT. Its translation: CSVPNPDRGLEKLFF.

The table lists this clonotype with many counts. This rearrangement joins TRBV6-5 to TRBJ2-7; tentative D call: TRBD1 (5 bases). V was clipped by 2 bases and J by 3 bases, with 14 bases between them. Germline V gene lookup returns CDR1 MNHEY and CDR2 SVGAGI. The CDR3 sequence is 15 residues long. The CDR3 sequence: CASSYPRDSDYEQYF. CDR3 coding DNA: TGTGCCAGCAGTTACCCCCGCGACAGTGACTACGAGCAGTACTTC.

This chain links TRBV4-1 with TRBJ2-1; D gene ambiguous. This CDR3 has 15 residues. V lost 0 bases, J lost 7 bases, and 13 bases lay in between. Germline assignment: CDR1 MGHRA and CDR2 YSYEKL. In nucleotides, the CDR3 is TGCGCCAGCAGCCAAGACAGGCTTATCCGTAATGAGCAGTTCTTC. It yields the protein CASSQDRLIRNEQFF.

This chain connects TRBV6-5 to TRBJ1-1, with D possibly being TRBD1 (5 bases). CDR3 length: 15 amino acids. The germline V gene has CDR1 MNHEY and CDR2 SVGAGI. Trimming took off 0 bases at V and 2 bases at J, with 10 bases between the two ends. CDR3 nucleotide sequence: TGTGCCAGCAGTTACTCGTTCGGGGGTAACACTGAAGCTTTCTTT. Its protein is CASSYSFGGNTEAFF.

This sequence joins TRBV7-9 and TRBJ2-2, with D perhaps matching TRBD1 or TRBD2 (6 bases each). The CDR3 sequence is 16 residues long. Germline V gene lookup returns CDR1 SEHNR and CDR2 FQNEAQ (reference sequence). Trimming left V 2 bases short and J 6 bases short, with 16 bases between. CDR3 region: CASSLRRGTTPGELFF. CDR3 nucleotide sequence: TGTGCCAGCAGCTTACGGCGCGGGACAACCCCCGGGGAGCTGTTTTTT.

The CDR3 region has the DNA TGTGCCAGCCGGGGGGGTTTAGAGGAGCAGTACTTC. Amino acids: CASRGGLEEQYF. The chain has TRBV21-1 and TRBJ2-7; the table's D call, TRBD2, was not checked against the DNA. TRBV21-1 is deemed a pseudogene. CDR3 length: 12 amino acids.